Following are 14 T cell receptor beta chains from one sample sequenced in a study of blood T cell repertoires in COVID-19. Profiling relied on immunoSEQ multiplex PCR, and the TCRdb table lists in-frame clones only, not all of them. The sample shows hundreds of thousands of clones, 65% to 90% of them seen only once. Sequences were obtained from peripheral blood. These receptors were taken from a man aged 45-60 years with active or convalescent COVID-19.

In this sample, this clone turned up a few times. V gene TRBV5-6 combines with J gene TRBJ1-6; D uncertain. Per the germline V gene, CDR1 is SGHDT and CDR2 is YYEEEE. The CDR3 consists of 15 residues. Trimming cost V 0 bases and J 4 bases, with 8 bases left between them. The CDR3 region is CASSLEGAYNSPLHF. In nucleotides, the CDR3 is TGTGCCAGCAGCTTGGAGGGAGCTTATAATTCACCCCTCCACTTT.

The rearrangement uses TRBV29-1 and TRBJ2-5; D uncertain. This CDR3 is built from 12 residues. V shed 5 bases and J shed 1 base, with 8 bases lying between them. The germline CDR1 and CDR2 sequences are SQVTM and ANQGSEA. The CDR3, as DNA: TGCAGCGTTCTACAGACCCAAGAGACCCAGTACTTC. Its translation: CSVLQTQETQYF.

In this sample, this clone turned up once. This chain links TRBV19 with TRBJ2-7; 10 bases line up with TRBD1. There are 14 residues in the CDR3. CDR1 is LNHDA, CDR2 SQIVND, per germline (reference sequence). V shed 3 bases, J shed 3 bases, and the junction held 2 bases outside the gene matches. The CDR3: CASSMRTGGYEQYF. CDR3 bases: TGTGCCAGTAGTATGCGGACAGGGGGCTACGAGCAGTACTTC.

The CDR3 sequence: CASSVPHEWGTDYNSPLHF. DNA for the CDR3: TGTGCCAGCAGTGTACCCCACGAATGGGGGACTGACTATAATTCACCCCTCCACTTT. V usage is TRBV2 and J usage is TRBJ1-6, with D tentatively TRBD1 (5 bases). Germline lookup yields CDR1 SNHLY and CDR2 FYNNEI. CDR3 size: 19 residues. V dropped 4 bases and J dropped 3 bases, with 22 bases sitting between them.

This clone was seen only once. The chain is built from TRBV2 and TRBJ2-1; D is unresolved. Per germline, CDR1 SNHLY and CDR2 FYNNEI. This CDR3 comprises 12 residues. V was clipped by 4 bases and J by 6 bases, with 7 bases between them. The CDR3 nucleotides read TGTGCCAGCAGTGCACTGCGCAATGAGCAGTTCTTC. Residues: CASSALRNEQFF.

The V gene is TRBV5-5, the J gene TRBJ1-4; D gene ambiguous. Germline loops: CDR1 SGHKS, CDR2 YYEKEE (reference sequence). Between the trimmed V and J ends, which lost 0 bases and 0 bases, there was a span of 6 bases. The CDR3 loop spans 15 amino acids. The CDR3 DNA is TGTGCCAGCAGCTTGGCAGTCACAACTAATGAAAAACTGTTTTTT. Amino acids: CASSLAVTTNEKLFF.

The table lists this clone with a few counts. This chain uses TRBV29-1 with TRBJ1-1, with TRBD1 identical over 11 bases. The CDR3 runs to 15 residues. Germline V CDR1 and CDR2: SQVTM, ANQGSEA. The ends lost 4 bases at V and 1 base at J; junction bases unmatched: 5. CDR3 DNA sequence: TGCAGCGTTGGGACAGGGGGCAGCGGGAACACTGAAGCTTTCTTT. Translated: CSVGTGGSGNTEAFF.

This clone was seen only a few times. The gene calls are TRBV15 and TRBJ2-7; possible D gene TRBD2, 5 bases. This CDR3 contains 15 residues. Germline CDR1 LNHNV, CDR2 YYDKDF (reference sequence). V shed 0 bases and J shed 5 bases, with 14 bases lying between them. CDR3: CATSRDTRERNEQYF. The CDR3 bases are TGTGCCACCAGCAGAGATACACGGGAAAGGAACGAGCAGTACTTC.

This chain joins TRBV2 and TRBJ1-2, with TRBD1 as a possible D gene (5 bases). Germline CDR1 and CDR2: SNHLY and FYNNEI. The CDR3 consists of 14 residues. Trimming took off 1 base at V and 8 bases at J, with 14 bases between the two ends. This CDR3 is CASSEGRQLGGYTF. Written as DNA, the CDR3 is TGTGCCAGCAGTGAAGGCCGACAGTTAGGGGGCTACACCTTC. The full variable domain, rest sourced from reference TRBV2 and TRBJ1-2, is EPEVTQTPSHQVTQMGQEVILRCVPISNHLYFYWYRQILGQKVEFLVSFYNNEISEKSEIFDDQFSVERPDGSNFTLKIRSTKLEDSAMYFCASSEGRQLGGYTFGSGTRLTVV.

This clone was seen more than once but under ten times. The chain recombines TRBV3-1 (or the pseudogene TRBV3-2) with TRBJ2-7; weak D call: TRBD2 (5 bases). This CDR3 comprises 14 residues. With 4 bases removed from V and 7 bases from J, the gap between germline ends came to 17 bases. Germline V CDR1 and CDR2: LGHDT, YNNKEL (reference sequence). This CDR3 reads CASSRGLDIMEQYF. Written as DNA, the CDR3 is TGTGCCAGCAGCCGAGGGTTGGATATCATGGAGCAGTACTTC.

The chain links TRBV7-9 to TRBJ1-1; D is undetermined. V gave up 5 bases and J gave up 1 base, with 14 bases separating them. Germline loops: CDR1 SEHNR, CDR2 FQNEAQ (reference sequence). The CDR3 runs 15 residues. CDR3 amino acids: CASSLSGISNTEAFF. In DNA form, the CDR3 reads TGTGCCAGCAGCCTCTCAGGTATTTCGAACACTGAAGCTTTCTTT.

This sequence joins TRBV15 and TRBJ2-4; 16 nucleotides match TRBD2. V shed 1 base, J shed 7 bases, and the junction held 4 bases outside the gene matches. Germline V gene sequence: CDR1 LNHNV, CDR2 YYDKDF (reference sequence). The CDR3 sequence is 17 residues long. The CDR3 spells CATSRVGTSGRANIQYF. The CDR3 DNA is TGTGCCACCAGCAGAGTAGGGACTAGCGGGAGGGCGAACATTCAGTACTTC.

This sequence joins TRBV5-8 and TRBJ2-3, with 7 nucleotides matching TRBD1. This CDR3 contains 14 residues. J was trimmed by 3 bases and V by 3 bases; bases with no gene match: 4. In germline, CDR1 is SGHTS, CDR2 YDEGEE. The CDR3 reads CASSYQGVTDTQYF. CDR3 coding DNA: TGTGCCAGCAGCTACCAGGGGGTAACAGATACGCAGTATTTT.

This chain joins TRBV28 and TRBJ1-5; the match to TRBD1 covers 9 bases. CDR3 length: 17 amino acids. V dropped 3 bases and J dropped 6; count of bases not matched to a gene: 12. CDR1 and CDR2 (germline): MDHEN, SYDVKM. The CDR3 region is CASSFPAGQGGGQPQHF. Written as DNA, the CDR3 is TGTGCCAGCAGTTTCCCTGCGGGACAGGGCGGAGGTCAGCCCCAGCATTTT. Based on the CDR3 plus reference TRBV28 and TRBJ1-5, the full variable domain is DVKVTQSSRYLVKRTGEKVFLECVQDMDHENMFWYRQDPGLGLRLIYFSYDVKMKEKGDIPEGYSVSREKKERFSLILESASTNQTSMYLCASSFPAGQGGGQPQHFGDGTRLSIL.